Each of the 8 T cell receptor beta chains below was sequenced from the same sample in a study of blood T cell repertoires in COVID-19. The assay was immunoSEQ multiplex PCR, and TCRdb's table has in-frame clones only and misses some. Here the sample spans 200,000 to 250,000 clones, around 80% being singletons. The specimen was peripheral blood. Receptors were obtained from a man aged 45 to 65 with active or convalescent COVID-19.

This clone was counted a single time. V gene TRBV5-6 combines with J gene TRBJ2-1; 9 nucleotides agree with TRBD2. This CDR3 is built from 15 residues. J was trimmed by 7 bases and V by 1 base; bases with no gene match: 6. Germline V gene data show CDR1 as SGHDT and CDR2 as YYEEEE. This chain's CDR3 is CASSLYSGGPNEQFF. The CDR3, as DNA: TGTGCCAGCAGCTTGTATAGCGGGGGTCCGAATGAGCAGTTCTTC.

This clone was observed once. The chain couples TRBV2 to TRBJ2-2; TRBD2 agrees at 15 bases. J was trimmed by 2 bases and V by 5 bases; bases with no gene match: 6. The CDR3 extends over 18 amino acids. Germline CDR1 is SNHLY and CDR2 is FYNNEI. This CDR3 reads CASSKGLAGGPNTGELFF. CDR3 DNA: TGTGCCAGCAGTAAAGGACTAGCGGGGGGGCCTAACACCGGGGAGCTGTTTTTT.

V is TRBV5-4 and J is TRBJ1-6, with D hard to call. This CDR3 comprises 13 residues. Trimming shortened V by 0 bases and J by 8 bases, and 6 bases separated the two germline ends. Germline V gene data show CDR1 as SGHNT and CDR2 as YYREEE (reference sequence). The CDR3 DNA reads TGTGCCAGCAGCTTGGCCCAGGATTCACCCCTCCACTTT. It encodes CASSLAQDSPLHF. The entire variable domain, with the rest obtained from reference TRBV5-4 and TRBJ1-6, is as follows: ETGVTQSPTHLIKTRGQQVTLRCSSQSGHNTVSWYQQALGQGPQFIFQYYREEENGRGNFPPRFSGLQFPNYSSELNVNALELDDSALYLCASSLAQDSPLHFGNGTRLTVT.

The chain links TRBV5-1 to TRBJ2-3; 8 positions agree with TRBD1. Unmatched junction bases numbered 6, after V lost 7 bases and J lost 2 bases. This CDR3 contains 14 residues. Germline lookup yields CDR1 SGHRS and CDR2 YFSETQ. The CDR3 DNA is TGCGCCAGCGGAAGGGACAGGTTCACAGATACGCAGTATTTT. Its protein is CASGRDRFTDTQYF.

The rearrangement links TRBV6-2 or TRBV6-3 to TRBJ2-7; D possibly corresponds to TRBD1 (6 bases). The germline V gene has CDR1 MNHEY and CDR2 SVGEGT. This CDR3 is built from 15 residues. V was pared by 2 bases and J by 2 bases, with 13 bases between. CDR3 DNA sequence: TGTGCCAGCAGTTACACACACAGGGCCCCCTACGAGCAGTACTTC. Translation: CASSYTHRAPYEQYF.

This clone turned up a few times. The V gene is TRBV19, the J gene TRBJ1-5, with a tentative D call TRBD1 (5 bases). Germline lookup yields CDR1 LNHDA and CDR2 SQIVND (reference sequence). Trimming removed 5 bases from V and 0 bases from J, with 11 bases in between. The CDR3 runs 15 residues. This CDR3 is CASSLRGNSNQPQHF. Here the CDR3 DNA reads TGTGCCAGTAGTCTGCGGGGGAATAGCAATCAGCCCCAGCATTTT.

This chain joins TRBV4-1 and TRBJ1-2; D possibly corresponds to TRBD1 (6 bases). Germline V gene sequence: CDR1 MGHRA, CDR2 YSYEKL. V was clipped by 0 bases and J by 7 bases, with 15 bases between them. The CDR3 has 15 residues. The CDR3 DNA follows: TGCGCCAGCAGCCAAGATCTACCAGGGGTTTTTGGCTACACCTTC. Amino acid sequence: CASSQDLPGVFGYTF.

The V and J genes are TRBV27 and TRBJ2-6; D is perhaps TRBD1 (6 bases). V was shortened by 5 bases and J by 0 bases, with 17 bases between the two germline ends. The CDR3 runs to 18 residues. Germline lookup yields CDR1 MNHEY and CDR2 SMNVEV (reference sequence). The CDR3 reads CASSLRKDSSSGANVLTF. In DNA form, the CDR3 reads TGTGCCAGCAGTCTAAGAAAGGACAGTAGCTCTGGGGCCAACGTCCTGACTTTC.